This T cell receptor (beta chain) was sequenced during a study of T cell responses to AZD1222 COVID-19 vaccine (dated by TCRdb to the early 2020s). Looking at the study overall: AZD1222 recipients whose second dose came at about 4 weeks and those whose second dose came at about 12 weeks were combined into one group, since spike-specific TCR depth and breadth did not differ between the two schedules. Trial participants were enrolled into age subgroups of 18-55, 56-69 and 70-plus years, which contained 148, 28 and 57 TCR-sequenced participants, respectively. TCR sequencing was performed for 230 to 250 trial participants, of whom around 200 were given two doses of AZD1222 and approximately 26 were given two doses of MenACWY control vaccine. Findings and caveats that apply to the study as a whole: Most participants were white British and females outnumbered males, and the authors suggested that clonal diversity may have been underestimated. In the small 56-69-year group, the increase in depth fell short of significance, most likely because of low power. Nearly half of unique spike-specific TCRs reportedly recognized epitopes outside regions mutated in the B.1.351 and B.1.1.7 variants. Spike-specific TCR breadth and depth rose significantly after two AZD1222 doses compared with day 0 and with MenACWY recipients. Because no day 14 peak-response samples were available, the repertoires could be characterized only after the peak T cell response. CD4 TCRs associated with the vaccine covered the entire spike protein, and the dominant responses were in regions 160-218 and 743-854. Conclusions about previously exposed vaccinees are limited because only six or seven AZD1222 recipients were SARS-CoV-2 seropositive at baseline.

This sample's time point label indicates: baseline before first vaccination. Vaccinee samples were obtained from the UK trials COV001 and COV002, which included a single-blind randomized controlled phase 2/3 trial of AZD1222 (ChAdOx1 nCoV-19) in healthy adults. For TCRbeta chain sequencing, PBMC samples were collected from trial participants at day 0 and at day 28 after the second dose. Per the germline V gene, WSHSY is the CDR1 and SAAADI is the CDR2. Relative to germline, V is 5 bases shorter and J is 4 bases shorter, with 17 bases between their ends. Including the terminal cysteine and phenylalanine, the CDR3 comprises 15 residues. The DNA shown is the 45-base CDR3, in frame from base 1. The CDR3 regions of human TCRbeta chains were analyzed by immunosequencing. The source study handled its data this way. Repertoire TCRs were matched against a reference library of SARS-CoV-2-specific TCRs generated with the MIRA antigen-specificity platform. Breadth meant the fraction of unique TCRs that were SARS-CoV-2-associated, whereas depth meant the fraction of total T cells that were SARS-CoV-2-associated. Each spike-specific TCR was assigned to its reactive spike region and to a CD4 or CD8 class using the MIRA data. Log10-transformed breadth and depth values were compared by one-way ANOVA with Sidak's multiple comparisons tests. In TCRdb, the immuneACCESS table is reduced to in-frame sequences with V and J assigned. These tables do not hold every clone; where another copy was compared, an unresolved V gene accounts for under half, and the others remain unexplained. The DNA gave D and trimming, while V, J and clone size come from that table. This sample is represented by some 92,000 clones; around 90% of them were singletons. The top ten clones comprise 6.5% to 8.5% of the sample.

A note on this clone: Its binding antigen is unknown. Base qualities are not recorded, but no much larger clone differs from it by a single base.

The source material was peripheral blood, sampled on day 0 of AZD1222 vaccination. Here the chain combines TRBV10-2 and TRBJ1-1; a tentative D call is TRBD1 (6 bases match). This sequence originates from an adult in good health. The CDR3 is CASSMTGSVSTEAFF. The DNA sequence follows: TGCGCCAGCAGTATGACAGGTTCCGTTTCCACTGAAGCTTTCTTT.